The 21 T cell receptor beta chains reported below all come from one sample, sequenced in a study of blood T cell repertoires in COVID-19. Clones were sequenced by immunoSEQ multiplex PCR, and TCRdb holds only the in-frame ones, with some missing. The sample records about 220,000 clones, roughly 80% being singletons. Source material: peripheral blood. The source of these receptors is a man younger than 45 with active or convalescent COVID-19.

The chain links TRBV24-1 to TRBJ1-2, with D perhaps TRBD1 (6 bases). Deletions cut 0 bases from V and 4 bases from J, with 8 bases between. Germline V CDR1 and CDR2: KGHDR, SFDVKD. The length of the CDR3 is 14 residues. The CDR3 bases are TGTGCCACCAGTGATTTGGACAGGAGCTATGGCTACACCTTC. Translating it yields CATSDLDRSYGYTF.

V is TRBV27 and J is TRBJ1-3, with D hard to call. The germline gives CDR1 MNHEY, CDR2 SMNVEV (reference sequence). The CDR3 has 13 residues. The V and J ends lost 5 bases and 2 bases respectively, with 7 bases between them. The CDR3 DNA is TGTGCCAGCAGTCCTTACACTGGAAACACCATATATTTT. Translation gives CASSPYTGNTIYF.

This rearrangement joins TRBV7-9 to TRBJ1-1; TRBD1 matches 8 bases. The CDR3 is 15 residues long. Losses at the gene ends were 1 base for V and 3 bases for J; bases not matched to a gene: 4. Per the germline V gene, CDR1 is SEHNR and CDR2 is FQNEAQ (reference sequence). CDR3 protein: CASSLGGQGHTEAFF. Written as DNA, the CDR3 is TGTGCCAGCAGCTTAGGCGGACAGGGTCACACTGAAGCTTTCTTT. Complete variable domain (other parts from reference TRBV7-9 and TRBJ1-1): DTGVSQNPRHKITKRGQNVTFRCDPISEHNRLYWYRQTLGQGPEFLTYFQNEAQLEKSRLLSDRFSAERPKGSFSTLEIQRTEQGDSAMYLCASSLGGQGHTEAFFGQGTRLTVV.

The chain couples TRBV7-9 to TRBJ2-7; no firm D call. There are 11 residues in the CDR3. V lost 4 bases and J lost 7, with 8 bases in between. Looked up from germline, CDR1 is SEHNR and CDR2 is FQNEAQ (reference sequence). In DNA form, the CDR3 reads TGTGCCAGCAGCTCCTCAGGAGAGCAGTACTTC. This translates into CASSSSGEQYF.

The gene calls are TRBV7-8 and TRBJ2-3, with 7 bases aligning to TRBD2. This CDR3 contains 13 residues. Germline lookup yields CDR1 SGHVS and CDR2 FQNEAQ. V was clipped by 5 bases and J by 4 bases; unmatched bases: 3. Here the CDR3 reads CASSPGGPDTQYF. Written as DNA, the CDR3 is TGTGCCAGCAGCCCGGGGGGTCCAGATACGCAGTATTTT. The full variable domain, rest sourced from reference TRBV7-8 and TRBJ2-3, is GAGVSQSPRYKVAKRGQDVALRCDPISGHVSLFWYQQALGQGPEFLTYFQNEAQLDKSGLPSDRFFAERPEGSVSTLKIQRTQQEDSAVYLCASSPGGPDTQYFGPGTRLTVL.

The gene calls are TRBV4-1 and TRBJ1-4; D may be TRBD1 (6 bases). The CDR3 has 15 residues. The ends were cut back, 1 base at V and 0 bases at J, with 6 bases in the middle. Germline CDR1 is MGHRA and CDR2 is YSYEKL. CDR3 region: CASSQGQATNEKLFF. The DNA of the CDR3 is TGCGCCAGCAGCCAAGGACAGGCAACTAATGAAAAACTGTTTTTT.

This clone appeared a single time. The chain is built from TRBV7-6 and TRBJ2-5, with 7 bases identical to TRBD1. Germline assignment: CDR1 SGHVS and CDR2 FNYEAQ. V lost 5 bases and J lost 5; bases outside the gene matches: 8. CDR3 length equals 14 residues. The CDR3 sequence is CASSRTGDGETQYF. The CDR3 nucleotides are TGTGCCAGCAGCCGTACAGGGGATGGGGAGACCCAGTACTTC.

V gene TRBV18 combines with J gene TRBJ1-3; 11 positions match TRBD1. Germline V gives CDR1 KGHSH, CDR2 LQKENI. The V gene end was trimmed by 8 bases and the J gene end by 0 bases; junction bases not matched to a gene: 0. The CDR3 runs to 14 residues. The CDR3 reads CASGQGASGNTIYF. CDR3 DNA sequence: TGTGCCAGCGGACAGGGGGCCTCTGGAAACACCATATATTTT.

This chain uses TRBV9 with TRBJ2-1; maybe TRBD2 (5 bases). Per germline, CDR1 SGDLS and CDR2 YYNGEE. Trimming stripped 4 bases from V and 10 bases from J, with 15 bases between. This CDR3 comprises 13 residues. CDR3 amino acids: CASSLETNLEQFF. CDR3 DNA: TGTGCCAGCAGCCTCGAGACTAACCTAGAGCAGTTCTTC.

The genes are TRBV27 and TRBJ1-4; D remains ambiguous. The germline CDR1 and CDR2 sequences are MNHEY and SMNVEV (reference sequence). Trimming stripped 2 bases from V and 8 bases from J, with 9 bases between. The CDR3 is made up of 13 amino acids. This chain's CDR3 is CASSLAALEKLFF. DNA of the CDR3: TGTGCCAGCAGTTTAGCGGCGTTGGAAAAACTGTTTTTT.

The gene calls are TRBV24-1 and TRBJ1-6, with a tentative D call TRBD1 (5 bases). The germline V and J ends were trimmed by 9 bases and 1 base, with 6 bases remaining between them. Germline values: CDR1 KGHDR, CDR2 SFDVKD. The CDR3 runs to 13 residues. The CDR3 sequence: CATQGSYNSPLHF. The CDR3 DNA reads TGTGCCACCCAGGGTTCCTATAATTCACCCCTCCACTTT.

This clone was detected only once. V gene TRBV9 combines with J gene TRBJ1-2; 9 nucleotides agree with TRBD1. This CDR3 comprises 14 residues. J was trimmed by 6 bases and V by 5 bases; bases with no gene match: 8. From germline, CDR1 is SGDLS and CDR2 YYNGEE. Written as DNA, the CDR3 is TGTGCCAGCAGTCGCCCGGGACAGGGTAATGGCTACACCTTC. This sequence encodes CASSRPGQGNGYTF.

The chain carries TRBV5-1 and TRBJ2-3; 12 bases are shared with TRBD2. This CDR3 has 18 amino acids. Germline CDR1 SGHRS, CDR2 YFSETQ. V lost 0 bases, J lost 3 bases, and 8 bases stayed unmatched. The CDR3 sequence: CASSLEPSGGARTDTQYF. Here the CDR3 DNA reads TGCGCCAGCAGCTTGGAGCCTAGCGGGGGGGCTAGAACAGATACGCAGTATTTT.

This sequence joins TRBV7-6 and TRBJ2-7; D not certain. Germline V lookup: CDR1 SGHVS, CDR2 FNYEAQ. Trimming left V 0 bases short and J 6 bases short, with 9 bases between. This CDR3 comprises 13 residues. DNA for the CDR3: TGTGCCAGCAGCTTAGCGAGAACCGCCGAGCAGTACTTC. Translating gives CASSLARTAEQYF. Drawing the rest from reference TRBV7-6 and TRBJ2-7, the complete variable domain is GAGVSQSPRYKVTKRGQDVALRCDPISGHVSLYWYRQALGQGPEFLTYFNYEAQQDKSGLPNDRFSAERPEGSISTLTIQRTEQRDSAMYRCASSLARTAEQYFGPGTRLTVT.

J is TRBJ1-5 and V is TRBV28; 9 positions match TRBD1. CDR3 length equals 14 residues. Germline CDR1 and CDR2: MDHEN and SYDVKM. V shed 4 bases, J shed 7 bases, and the junction held 5 bases outside the gene matches. This CDR3 is CASSSDRGGQPQHF. As DNA, the CDR3 is TGTGCCAGCAGTTCGGACAGGGGCGGGCAGCCCCAGCATTTT.

This chain links TRBV25-1 with TRBJ1-5; D remains ambiguous. Germline assignment: CDR1 MGHDK and CDR2 SYGVNS. V lost 8 bases and J lost 5, with 4 bases in between. CDR3 size: 10 residues. Written as DNA, the CDR3 is TGTGCCAGCCCCGATCAGCCCCAGCATTTT. Amino acid sequence: CASPDQPQHF.

V gene TRBV10-3 combines with J gene TRBJ1-2; weak D call: TRBD1 (5 bases). The ends were cut back, 0 bases at V and 7 bases at J, with 12 bases in the middle. Germline values: CDR1 ENHRY, CDR2 SYGVKD. CDR3 length: 14 amino acids. CDR3 sequence (DNA): TGTGCCATCAGTGAGTCGGGTAGGGGCGGTGGCTACACCTTC. It specifies CAISESGRGGGYTF.

Points on this clone: At one of its ends the junction is not consistent with the germline gene, which may arise from a read error. The J gene is TRBJ1-1, the V gene TRBV5-4; 9 positions agree with TRBD1. Germline CDR1 SGHNT, CDR2 YYREEE (reference sequence). This CDR3 is built from 14 residues. The CDR3: CASRLDRGNTEAFF. As DNA, the CDR3 is TGTGCCAGCAGGTTGGACAGGGGTAACACTGAAGCTTTCTTT.

This chain links TRBV7-9 with TRBJ2-4; D is perhaps TRBD1 (6 bases). Between the trimmed V and J ends, which lost 2 bases and 8 bases, there was a span of 10 bases. Per germline, CDR1 SEHNR and CDR2 FQNEAQ (reference sequence). The CDR3 is made up of 13 amino acids. CDR3 amino acids: CASSLTGLDIQYF. CDR3 nucleotide sequence: TGTGCCAGCAGCTTAACAGGGTTGGACATTCAGTACTTC.

This clone was detected a few times. The chain carries TRBV19 and TRBJ2-3; 11 bases match TRBD1. Looked up from germline, CDR1 is LNHDA and CDR2 is SQIVND (reference sequence). CDR3 length equals 14 residues. After removal of 8 bases from V and 1 base from J, the junction contained 2 bases not matched to a gene. The CDR3 region has the DNA TGTGCCAGTGGGACAGGGGGAGGCACAGATACGCAGTATTTT. Its protein is CASGTGGGTDTQYF.

The chain is built from TRBV4-1 and TRBJ2-7; 7 nucleotides align to TRBD1. The CDR3 has 16 amino acids. Germline V gene lookup returns CDR1 MGHRA and CDR2 YSYEKL. After removal of 2 bases from V and 2 bases from J, the junction contained 9 bases not matched to a gene. The CDR3 loop is CASSQPAGQAPYEQYF. In nucleotides, the CDR3 is TGCGCCAGCAGCCAACCAGCTGGACAGGCCCCCTACGAGCAGTACTTC.